The next 16 T cell receptor beta chains were all read from a single sample in a study of blood T cell repertoires in COVID-19. Clones were read by immunoSEQ multiplex PCR, and TCRdb kept only the in-frame ones, dropping some. Here the sample spans some 50,000 clones, 89% being singletons. Sequenced sample: peripheral blood. Every receptor here comes from a man aged 60 to 69 with acute or convalescent COVID-19.

This sequence joins TRBV30 and TRBJ1-4, with 8 bases matching TRBD1. The CDR3 extends over 15 amino acids. Germline V gene sequence: CDR1 GTSNPN, CDR2 SVGIG (reference sequence). J was trimmed by 5 bases and V by 1 base; bases with no gene match: 6. The CDR3 nucleotides are TGTGCCTGGAGTGAGGGTGGGACAGGCAATGAAAAACTGTTTTTT. Protein: CAWSEGGTGNEKLFF.

This chain connects TRBV9 to TRBJ2-2; D possibly corresponds to TRBD1 (5 bases). Germline V gene sequence: CDR1 SGDLS, CDR2 YYNGEE. This CDR3 has 14 amino acids. The germline V and J ends were trimmed by 4 bases and 7 bases, with 14 bases remaining between them. In DNA, the CDR3 is TGTGCCAGCAGCACTGACGACAGATACGGGGAGCTGTTTTTT. Translating gives CASSTDDRYGELFF.

The chain has TRBV12-3 or TRBV12-4 and TRBJ2-3; D remains unclear. V was trimmed by 5 bases and J by 1 base, leaving 4 bases between them. The CDR3 loop spans 12 amino acids. CDR3 DNA sequence: TGTGCCAGCAGTCCCGGCACAGATACGCAGTATTTT. Translating it yields CASSPGTDTQYF.

The chain is built from TRBV19 and TRBJ1-5, with 12 bases that match TRBD1. V shed 8 bases, J shed 5 bases, and the junction held 4 bases outside the gene matches. CDR3 length: 14 amino acids. Germline-derived CDR1 and CDR2 are LNHDA and SQIVND (reference sequence). CDR3 amino acids: CASGTGGSDQPQHF. As DNA, the CDR3 is TGTGCCAGTGGGACAGGGGGCAGTGATCAGCCCCAGCATTTT.

The chain combines TRBV7-9 with TRBJ2-7; D remains ambiguous. The germline V gene encodes CDR1 SEHNR and CDR2 FQNEAQ (reference sequence). The V and J ends lost 1 base and 3 bases respectively, with 4 bases between them. CDR3 length: 12 amino acids. CDR3 loop: CASSLDYYEQYF. Here the CDR3 DNA reads TGTGCCAGCAGCTTAGATTACTACGAGCAGTACTTC.

This rearrangement joins TRBV7-2 to TRBJ2-3; D not certain. Germline loops: CDR1 SGHTA, CDR2 FQGNSA. CDR3 length: 14 amino acids. Trimming shortened V by 3 bases and J by 2 bases, and 9 bases separated the two germline ends. The CDR3 nucleotides are TGTGCCAGCAGCTTTTCGGGTTACACAGATACGCAGTATTTT. Translated, it gives CASSFSGYTDTQYF.

This chain joins TRBV12-5 and TRBJ1-2; D is possibly TRBD1 (6 bases). The CDR3 consists of 15 residues. Germline CDR1 reads LGHNT; CDR2 reads FRNRAP. Trimming took 5 bases from V and 6 from J, leaving 19 bases between them. CDR3 coding DNA: TGTGCTAGTGGTGTGGACGACAGGCCGAACGATGGCTACACCTTC. Protein product: CASGVDDRPNDGYTF.

The chain employs TRBV6-1 and TRBJ2-7; TRBD1 matches 9 bases. V lost 6 bases to trimming and J lost 5 bases; unmatched junction nucleotides: 8. This CDR3 comprises 14 residues. Germline-derived CDR1 and CDR2 are MNHNS and SASEGT. CDR3 in DNA: TGTGCCAGCAGCTCGAGACAGGGGGGGGACGAGCAGTACTTC. This sequence encodes CASSSRQGGDEQYF.

The chain recombines TRBV6-1 with TRBJ2-4, with TRBD1 matching over 7 bases. Germline CDR1 MNHNS, CDR2 SASEGT. This CDR3 contains 13 residues. V lost 1 base, J lost 12 bases, and 6 bases stayed unmatched. The CDR3 here is CASSEVIRQGQYF. The CDR3 nucleotides are TGTGCCAGCAGTGAAGTTATCCGACAGGGTCAGTACTTC.

This clone was counted a few times. The chain couples TRBV27 to TRBJ1-6, with TRBD1 as a possible D gene (6 bases). The CDR3 is 14 residues long. V lost 3 bases and J 9 bases, leaving 12 bases between the germline ends. Germline V gives CDR1 MNHEY, CDR2 SMNVEV (reference sequence). The CDR3 region has the DNA TGTGCCAGCAGTTTTGGGGGCAACGGTTCACCCCTCCACTTT. Translation: CASSFGGNGSPLHF.

This chain links TRBV11-2 with TRBJ1-6; tentatively, D is TRBD1 (6 bases). There are 15 residues in the CDR3. Trimming shortened V by 6 bases and J by 2 bases, and 11 bases separated the two germline ends. In germline, CDR1 is SGHAT, CDR2 FQNNGV. CDR3 in DNA: TGTGCCAGCAGAACAGGGCGACCCTATAATTCACCCCTCCACTTT. Residues: CASRTGRPYNSPLHF. Supplemented by reference TRBV11-2 and TRBJ1-6, the full variable domain reads EAGVAQSPRYKIIEKRQSVAFWCNPISGHATLYWYQQILGQGPKLLIQFQNNGVVDDSQLPKDRFSAERLKGVDSTLKIQPAKLEDSAVYLCASRTGRPYNSPLHFGNGTRLTVT.

This clone turned up a few times. The rearrangement links TRBV24-1 to TRBJ2-1; 10 bases are a match to TRBD1. V shed 4 bases and J 8 bases; nucleotides not matched to a gene: 10. From germline, CDR1 is KGHDR and CDR2 SFDVKD. CDR3 length equals 16 residues. The CDR3 DNA is TGTGCCACCAGTGAGCCGACAGGGGGCTTTTCTGATGAGCAGTTCTTC. This translates into CATSEPTGGFSDEQFF.

The rearrangement uses TRBV3-1 (or the pseudogene TRBV3-2) and TRBJ1-5, with a tentative D call TRBD1 (5 bases). The V gene lost 3 bases and the J gene lost 3 bases, with 6 bases spanning the gap. The length of the CDR3 is 13 residues. Germline V gene data show CDR1 as LGHDT and CDR2 as YNNKEL (reference sequence). CDR3 in amino acids: CASSQTDNQPQHF. The CDR3 nucleotides read TGTGCCAGCAGCCAGACAGACAATCAGCCCCAGCATTTT.

The DNA for the CDR3 is TGTGCCAGCAGCTACGGACAGGGAAGGTACGGCTACACCTTC. Its translation is CASSYGQGRYGYTF. This chain links TRBV7-2 with TRBJ1-2; 8 nucleotides agree with TRBD1. CDR1 and CDR2 from the germline V gene are SGHTA and FQGNSA. This CDR3 has 14 residues. With 4 bases clipped from V and 8 bases from J, the junction kept 9 bases outside the gene matches.

The chain has TRBV11-1 and TRBJ1-5; D uncertain. Trimming removed 1 base from V and 5 bases from J, with 9 bases in between. The CDR3 is 14 residues long. Germline CDR1 SGHAT, CDR2 FQDESV (reference sequence). CDR3 loop: CASSLGAGDQPQHF. In DNA, the CDR3 is TGTGCCAGCAGCTTAGGGGCAGGTGATCAGCCCCAGCATTTT.

V gene TRBV9 combines with J gene TRBJ2-1; 7 nucleotides agree with TRBD1. The CDR3 runs to 14 residues. V shed 4 bases, J shed 4 bases, and the junction held 5 bases outside the gene matches. Germline CDR1 is SGDLS and CDR2 is YYNGEE. CDR3 sequence reads: CASSPRQGYNEQFF. CDR3 nucleotides: TGTGCCAGCAGCCCCCGACAGGGTTACAATGAGCAGTTCTTC.